This note documents a single T cell receptor beta chain sequence. This clone has only a few counts. Its binding antigen is unknown. No qualities accompany the bases; no much larger clone lies one base away. The library was made by the immunoSEQ multiplex PCR assay. For the multiplex PCR, a mixture combining 60 forward primers for TCR Vbeta segments and 13 reverse primers for TCR Jbeta segments was used. The CDR3 region of rearranged TCR beta genes was amplified from genomic DNA by a multiplex PCR assay. The amplified TCR beta libraries were sequenced on the Illumina HiSeq System as 87-base-pair reads. As for the original processing: A later analysis tallied roughly 80 million unique TCR beta chains across the approximately 670 repertoires, and around 10 million of those chains were shared by two or more donors. Raw reads were error-corrected and collapsed into unique sequences by a nearest-neighbor algorithm in which closely related sequences were merged to remove PCR and sequencing errors. To assign V, D and J gene segments, CDR3 sequences were aligned to IMGT reference sequences. For a sequence to be retained, a match of at least six nucleotides was required to both a V gene segment and a J gene segment. A rearrangement was called productive if the CDR3 had no stop codons and remained in frame with V and J, and every other rearrangement was called non-productive. CDR3 was defined by IMGT convention, running from the second conserved V-encoded cysteine to the conserved J-encoded phenylalanine. In an earlier analysis of around 570 of the donors, sequences lacking an unambiguous match to a single V gene segment were excluded. In an earlier analysis of approximately 560 of the donors, a V segment was called functional when productive rearrangements were above 56.7%, and segregating when the standard deviation between donors exceeded 5%. A statistical classification framework was developed to diagnose cytomegalovirus status using the catalog of TCR beta chain sequences. In a later analysis, V and J genes were assigned by comparing TCR nucleotide sequences against IMGT/GENE-DB human TR gene sequences. In a later analysis, CDR3 sequences and most-parsimonious VDJ recombination scenarios were assigned using the TCRdist pipeline. In a later analysis, each TCR beta chain was defined by its CDR3 amino acid sequence together with its V-gene family, and reads lacking a unique V-gene family were excluded. A later analysis removed 500 to 650 highly shared, low-generation-probability nucleotide sequences to deal with suspected cross-contamination and a sequencing artifact. In a later analysis, a clonal expansion index for each public chain was calculated from normalized within-repertoire ranks of inferred template counts. In a later analysis, generation probabilities were computed with a VDJ recombination model fitted to out-of-frame rearrangements, and the resulting probabilities were checked against IGoR. In a later analysis, TCR-TCR, TCR-HLA and TCR-CMV co-occurrence was scored with hypergeometric tests, and a repertoire-size bias correction was applied to TCR pairs. A later analysis estimated false discovery rates by permuting HLA or CMV assignments 20 times. In a later analysis, co-occurring TCRs were grouped with DBSCAN, and TCRdist sequence similarity was added when clustering was performed within HLA-allele-positive subsets. For co-occurrence clustering, repertoires with fewer than 30,000 or more than 120,000 public chains were excluded, along with roughly 5 repertoires with anomalous nucleotide sharing. This immuneACCESS table, as held by TCRdb, lists in-frame sequences with V and J called but not all clones. Of the missing ones, under half trace to an unresolved V gene in checked studies; the others have no known cause. D and trimming come from the DNA, and the V and J calls and clone size come from that table. This sample has approximately 130,000 clones in its table, and approximately 8% of those were observed once. Approximately 6.6% of the sample is in the top ten clones.

In total, just over 650 healthy bone marrow donors made up the cohort. Cohort members were all nominally healthy when sampled, although unrecorded immune exposures were likely present. The donor tested CMV seropositive, placing the donor among the roughly 270 seropositive members of the cohort. A peripheral blood sample was provided by each donor, and peripheral blood mononuclear cells were used for TCR beta sequencing. Genomic DNA extraction from the blood cell samples was performed with the Qiagen DNeasy Blood Extraction Kit. This entry comes from a study of cytomegalovirus exposure and HLA in healthy donors (dated 2017 in TCRdb). With regard to the full study: According to an earlier analysis of 550 to 700 of the donors, some 170 million T cells yielded 117 million unique TCR beta sequences and about 300 Gb of sequence data. About 280 gigabases of sequencing data and 91 million or so unique TCR sequences made up an early release that covered 640 HLA-typed donors. Of the roughly 400 genotyped donors, 80% to 90% were placed in the genetic ancestry cluster associated with self-reported Caucasian donors. The aim of the study was to test whether cataloging public T cell receptors could identify signatures of past pathogen exposure. The study used immunosequencing to profile the T cell repertoires of about 670 subjects and linked those repertoires to cytomegalovirus serostatus. Besides the first cohort of 666 subjects, a separate validation cohort made up of about 120 different subjects was used. To predict cytomegalovirus infection status, the study brought together high-throughput TCR immunosequencing, statistical association of individual TCRs with disease status, and machine learning. To study patterns of TCR occurrence, a later analysis re-analyzed previously published TCR beta repertoires from 650 to 750 donors and added high-resolution HLA genotyping. Rather than using new phenotypic data, the later analysis identified candidate immune exposures from TCR beta sequences and from how often those sequences occurred across donors. An earlier analysis of approximately 640 of the donors applied high-throughput TCR beta sequencing to assess whether each TCR beta V gene segment acted as functional or pseudogenic. Donor age, sex, ethnicity and CMV serostatus were collected together with the repertoire data. In a later genetic analysis, genome-wide SNP genotypes for 398 of the 666 donors were used, and that subset was treated as a discovery cohort. Every discovery cohort repertoire had been produced on one sequencing platform. HLA typing covered class I and class II loci at four-digit resolution. The number of donors typed differed by locus, with roughly 620-630 for A, B, C, DRB1 and DQB1, roughly 520 for DQA1, 606 for DPA1, and approximately 470 for DPB1. Several DR-DQ haplotypes were handled as single units for association and clustering because linkage in the cohort was strong. Among about 360 genotyped donors of the cohort, an average of approximately 230,000 unique TCR beta nucleotide sequences were sequenced per donor, around a sixth of them non-productive. The paper's findings and limits, for the study overall: When HLA alleles, especially DR and DQ, strongly co-occurred, TCR associations were difficult to assign to individual alleles. In a later analysis, HLA-associated TCR beta chains were found to be more clonally expanded and to have lower generation probabilities than equally common non-associated chains. The only immune exposure information available for the cohort was CMV serostatus. In a later analysis, TCR association rates were found to vary across HLA loci, with the most associated TCRs seen for DRB1 alleles and the fewest for HLA-C alleles. The presence/absence analyses assumed that sequencing depth was roughly uniform across donors, and that assumption may not be true. An association between a missense DCLRE1C variant and V-gene and J-gene trimming of TCR beta chains was found in a later genetic analysis and replicated in an independent cohort. In a later analysis, about 17,000 TCR beta sequences were associated with specific HLA alleles at a false discovery rate of 0.05. According to a later analysis, parvovirus B19, influenza, CMV and Epstein-Barr virus appeared linked to several top co-occurrence clusters. The cohort was sequenced for TCR beta chains only, and without alpha or paired-chain data the features that could be detected were limited. Because HLA typing was missing for some donors at each locus, association tests included only the typed subset. According to a later analysis, most CMV-associated TCR beta chains appeared to be HLA-restricted, and the HLA associations seemed to be driven largely by CMV exposure. A group of highly shared sequence variants was considered likely to be a technical artifact of the sequencing pipeline. In a later genetic analysis, fewer N-insertions in productive TCRs were reported among donors in an Asian-associated ancestry cluster than the approximately 710-donor mean. Linkage disequilibrium might explain the correlated functional status among segregating V segments, but an unknown experimental factor could not be ruled out. A further reported finding was that TCR beta sequences accurately predicted the HLA-A and HLA-B alleles for most subjects in the first cohort. The authors suggested that the approach could potentially be extended to other disease states and immunological phenotypes. In both the original and validation cohorts, the classifier was reported to diagnose cytomegalovirus status with high specificity and sensitivity. In an earlier analysis of over 550 of the donors, most TCR beta V segments were observed in productive rearrangements about 87% or about 30% of the time, broadly matching IMGT annotations. Approximately 16 rarely observed V segments, including chromosome 9 orphons, were excluded from the earlier analysis of some 590 of the donors because counts were too low. A few of the identified cytomegalovirus-associated TCR beta chains were confirmed in vitro to be specific for cytomegalovirus antigens. Most TCR sequences were observed very rarely across donors, whereas some public TCRs were present in many individuals. The study listed 150 to 200 TCR beta chains as associated with cytomegalovirus.

The clonotype was recovered from a woman between 40 and 55 years old in good health and CMV-seropositive. The source material was PBMCs.

The DNA sequence reads TGTGCCAGCACCGAACCGACACAGGGCTCTAACACTGAAGCTTTCTTT. It is translated as CASTEPTQGSNTEAFF. Here the chain combines TRBV21-1 and TRBJ1-1; TRBD1, the table's D call, lacks a check against the DNA. TRBV21-1 is a listed pseudogene. The CDR3 runs 16 residues from the cysteine to the phenylalanine. Left in the record is the CDR3 DNA by itself, 48 bases read in frame from the first base.